Detailed here is one TCR beta chain. Its cognate antigen is unknown. Sequenced by immunoSEQ multiplex PCR; TCRdb stores in-frame clones only, minus some. The sample consists of 9,500 to 13,000 clones, approximately 90% of them appearing once. The CDR3 has 17 residues. Germline V gene data show CDR1 as KGHSH and CDR2 as LQKENI. Germline trimming cut 0 bases from V and 3 bases from J; bases unmatched to any gene: 5. These data belong to a study of STAT3 mutations in large granular lymphocyte leukemia. Study conclusions and caveats: In T-cell large granular lymphocyte leukemia, about half of patients showed multiple immunodominant subclonotypes. Clonal expansion was inferred from samples taken at other timepoints. In several patients, dominant TCR clone burden exceeded STAT3 mutant burden, suggesting STAT3 mutation arose secondarily. After therapy, about 35% of the 18 patients switched clonotypes, all new clones STAT3 wild type.

Input material: peripheral blood mononuclear cells. The chain uses TRBV18 and TRBJ2-2; 9 bases are a match to TRBD2. This clonotype originated in a man aged 60 to 69 with T-cell large granular lymphocyte leukemia. Some clones in this sample may be carry-over from other donors' samples. The DNA for the CDR3 is TGTGCCAGCTCACCACCTGCGGGAGGGCCGGACACCGGGGAGCTGTTTTTT. Translated, it gives CASSPPAGGPDTGELFF.